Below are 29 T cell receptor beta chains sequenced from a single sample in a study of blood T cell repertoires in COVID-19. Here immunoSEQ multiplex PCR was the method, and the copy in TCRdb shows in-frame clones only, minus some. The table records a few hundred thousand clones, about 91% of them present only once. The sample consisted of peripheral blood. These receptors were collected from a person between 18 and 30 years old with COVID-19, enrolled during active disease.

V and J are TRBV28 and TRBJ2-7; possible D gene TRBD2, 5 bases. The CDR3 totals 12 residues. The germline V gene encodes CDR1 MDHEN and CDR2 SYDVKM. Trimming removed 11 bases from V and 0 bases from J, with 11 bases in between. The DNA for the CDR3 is TGTGCCGTCAACGGGGACTCCTACGAGCAGTACTTC. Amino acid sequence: CAVNGDSYEQYF.

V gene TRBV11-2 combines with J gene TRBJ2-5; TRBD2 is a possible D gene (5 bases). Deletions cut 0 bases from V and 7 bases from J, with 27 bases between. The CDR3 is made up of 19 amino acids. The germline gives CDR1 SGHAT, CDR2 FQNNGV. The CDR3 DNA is TGTGCCAGCAGCTTAGACCCGGGCCCGCTAGGTGGGGTAAGCGGGACCCAGTACTTC. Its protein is CASSLDPGPLGGVSGTQYF.

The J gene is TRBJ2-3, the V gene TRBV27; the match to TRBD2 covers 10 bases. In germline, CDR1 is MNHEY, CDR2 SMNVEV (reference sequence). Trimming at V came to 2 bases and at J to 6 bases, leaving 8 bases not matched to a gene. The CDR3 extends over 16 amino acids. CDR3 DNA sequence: TGTGCCAGCAGTTTAGTCCCTAGCGGGAGCTGGGATACGCAGTATTTT. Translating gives CASSLVPSGSWDTQYF.

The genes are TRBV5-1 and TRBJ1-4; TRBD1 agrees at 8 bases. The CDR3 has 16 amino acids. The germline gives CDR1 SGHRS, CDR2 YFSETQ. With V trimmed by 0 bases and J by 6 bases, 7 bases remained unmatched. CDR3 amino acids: CASSLAVQGGDEKLFF. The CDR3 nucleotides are TGCGCCAGCAGCTTGGCCGTACAGGGGGGAGATGAAAAACTGTTTTTT.

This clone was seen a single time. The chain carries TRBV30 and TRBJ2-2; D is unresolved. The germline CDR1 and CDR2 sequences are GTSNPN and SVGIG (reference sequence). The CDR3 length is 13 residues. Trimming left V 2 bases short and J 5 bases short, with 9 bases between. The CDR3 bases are TGTGCCTGGAGTCGGTCGGTAACCGGGGAGCTGTTTTTT. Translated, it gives CAWSRSVTGELFF.

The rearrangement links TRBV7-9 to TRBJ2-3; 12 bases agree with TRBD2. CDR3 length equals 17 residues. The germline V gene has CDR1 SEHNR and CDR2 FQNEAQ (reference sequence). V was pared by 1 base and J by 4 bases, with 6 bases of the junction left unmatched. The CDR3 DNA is TGTGCCAGCAGCTTAGTTGCTAGCGGGAGGGGTGCAGATACGCAGTATTTT. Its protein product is CASSLVASGRGADTQYF.

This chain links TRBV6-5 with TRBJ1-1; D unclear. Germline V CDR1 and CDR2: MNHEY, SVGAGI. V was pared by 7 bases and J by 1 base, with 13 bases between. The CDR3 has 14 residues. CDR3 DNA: TGTGCCAGCAACGCCCGACTGAGGAACACTGAAGCTTTCTTT. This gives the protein CASNARLRNTEAFF.

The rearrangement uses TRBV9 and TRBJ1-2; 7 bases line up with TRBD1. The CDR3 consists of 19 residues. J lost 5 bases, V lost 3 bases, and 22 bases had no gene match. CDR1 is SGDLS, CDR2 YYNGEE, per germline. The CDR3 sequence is CASSASAGTEIATRYGYTF. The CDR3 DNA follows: TGTGCCAGCAGCGCCTCAGCCGGGACAGAAATAGCTACTAGATATGGCTACACCTTC.

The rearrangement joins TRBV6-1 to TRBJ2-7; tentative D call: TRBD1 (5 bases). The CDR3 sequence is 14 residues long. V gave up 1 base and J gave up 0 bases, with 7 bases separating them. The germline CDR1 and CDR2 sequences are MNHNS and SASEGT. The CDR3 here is CASSEDRLSYEQYF. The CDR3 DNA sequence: TGTGCCAGCAGTGAAGACAGGCTCTCCTACGAGCAGTACTTC.

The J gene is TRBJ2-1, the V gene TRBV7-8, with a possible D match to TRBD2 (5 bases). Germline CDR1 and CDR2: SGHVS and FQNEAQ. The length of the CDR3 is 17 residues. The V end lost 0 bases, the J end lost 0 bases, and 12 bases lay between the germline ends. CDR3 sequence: CASSLARRVSSYNEQFF. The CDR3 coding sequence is TGTGCCAGCAGCTTAGCGCGGCGGGTAAGCTCCTACAATGAGCAGTTCTTC.

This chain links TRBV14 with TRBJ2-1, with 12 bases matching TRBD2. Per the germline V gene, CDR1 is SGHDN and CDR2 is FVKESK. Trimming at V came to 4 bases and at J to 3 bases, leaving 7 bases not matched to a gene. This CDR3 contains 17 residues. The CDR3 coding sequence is TGTGCCAGCAGCCCCTGGCTAGCGGGAGGGATCTACAATGAGCAGTTCTTC. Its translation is CASSPWLAGGIYNEQFF.

In nucleotides, the CDR3 is TGTGCCAGCAGCTTAGGTCGGGGACTAGCGGGCAATGAGCAGTTCTTC. Translated, it gives CASSLGRGLAGNEQFF. The chain links TRBV13 to TRBJ2-1; TRBD2 aligns across 12 bases. Trimming cost V 0 bases and J 6 bases; bases outside gene matches: 3. Germline assignment: CDR1 PRHDT and CDR2 FYEKMQ (reference sequence). The CDR3 extends over 16 amino acids. The whole variable domain, remainder taken from reference TRBV13 and TRBJ2-1, is AAGVIQSPRHLIKEKRETATLKCYPIPRHDTVYWYQQGPGQDPQFLISFYEKMQSDKGSIPDRFSAQQFSDYHSELNMSSLELGDSALYFCASSLGRGLAGNEQFFGPGTRLTVL.

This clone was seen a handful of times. CDR3: CASSLDDQTTKQYF. The CDR3 DNA is TGTGCCAGCAGCTTAGATGACCAGACTACCAAGCAGTACTTC. This chain links TRBV7-6 with TRBJ2-7, with D possibly matching TRBD2 (5 bases). Germline assignment: CDR1 SGHVS and CDR2 FNYEAQ. The V and J ends lost 1 base and 8 bases respectively, with 15 bases between them. CDR3 length: 14 amino acids.

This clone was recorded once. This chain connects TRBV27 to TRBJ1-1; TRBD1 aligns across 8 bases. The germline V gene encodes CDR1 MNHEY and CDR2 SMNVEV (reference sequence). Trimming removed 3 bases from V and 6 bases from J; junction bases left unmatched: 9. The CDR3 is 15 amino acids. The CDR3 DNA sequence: TGTGCCAGCAGTTTGTCCGCCACACAGGGGGCTGAAGCTTTCTTT. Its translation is CASSLSATQGAEAFF.

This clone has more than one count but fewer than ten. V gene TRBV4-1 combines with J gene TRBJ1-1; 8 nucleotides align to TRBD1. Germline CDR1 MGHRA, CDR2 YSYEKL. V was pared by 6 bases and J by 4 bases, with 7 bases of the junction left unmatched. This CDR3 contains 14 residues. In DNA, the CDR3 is TGCGCCAGCAGGCCCTCACAGGGGGTCACTGAAGCTTTCTTT. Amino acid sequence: CASRPSQGVTEAFF.

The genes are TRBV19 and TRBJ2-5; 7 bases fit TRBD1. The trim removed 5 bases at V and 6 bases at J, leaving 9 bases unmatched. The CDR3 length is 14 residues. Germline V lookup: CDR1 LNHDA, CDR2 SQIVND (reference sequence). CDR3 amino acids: CASSPQTGLQTQYF. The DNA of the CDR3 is TGTGCCAGTAGTCCACAGACAGGGCTACAGACCCAGTACTTC.

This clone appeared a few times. The CDR3: CSVEAPGNSYNEQFF. DNA for the CDR3: TGCAGCGTTGAAGCCCCAGGGAACTCCTACAATGAGCAGTTCTTC. This sequence joins TRBV29-1 and TRBJ2-1; D is possibly TRBD1 (5 bases). Trimming shortened V by 1 base and J by 0 bases, and 10 bases separated the two germline ends. The V gene's germline CDR1 is SQVTM and CDR2 ANQGSEA. The CDR3 covers 15 residues.

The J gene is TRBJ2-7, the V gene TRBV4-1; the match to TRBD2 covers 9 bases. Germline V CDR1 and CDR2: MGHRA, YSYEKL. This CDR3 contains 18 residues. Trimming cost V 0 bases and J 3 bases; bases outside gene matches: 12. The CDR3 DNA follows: TGCGCCAGCAGCCAAGATGGGGGTAGCGGGAGAGAATTCTACGAGCAGTACTTC. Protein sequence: CASSQDGGSGREFYEQYF.

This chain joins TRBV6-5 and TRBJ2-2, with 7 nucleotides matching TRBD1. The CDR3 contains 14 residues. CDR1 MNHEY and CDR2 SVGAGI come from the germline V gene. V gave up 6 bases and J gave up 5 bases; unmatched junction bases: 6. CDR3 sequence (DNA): TGTGCCAGCAGCGGGACAGATCAAACCGGGGAGCTGTTTTTT. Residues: CASSGTDQTGELFF.

CDR3 amino acids: CASSSPGQVWSHEQYF. The CDR3 bases are TGTGCCAGCAGTTCCCCGGGACAGGTCTGGAGCCACGAGCAGTACTTC. The V call is TRBV28, the J call TRBJ2-7, with 8 positions matching TRBD1. The length of the CDR3 is 16 residues. V trimming: 4 bases; J trimming: 5 bases; junction bases outside the gene matches: 13. The germline gives CDR1 MDHEN, CDR2 SYDVKM.

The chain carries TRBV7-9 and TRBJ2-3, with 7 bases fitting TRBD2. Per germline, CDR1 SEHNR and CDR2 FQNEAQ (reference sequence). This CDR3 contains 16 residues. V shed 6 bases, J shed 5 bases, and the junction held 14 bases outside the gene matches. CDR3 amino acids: CASSSFAGVGGDTQYF. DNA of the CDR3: TGTGCCAGCAGTTCCTTCGCGGGAGTAGGTGGAGATACGCAGTATTTT.

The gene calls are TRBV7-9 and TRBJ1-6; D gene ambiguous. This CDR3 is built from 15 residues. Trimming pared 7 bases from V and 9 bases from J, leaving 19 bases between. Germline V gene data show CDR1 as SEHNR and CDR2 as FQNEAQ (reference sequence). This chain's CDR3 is CASTTTEVLRSPLHF. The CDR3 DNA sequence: TGTGCCAGCACCACAACCGAGGTTTTGCGTTCACCCCTCCACTTT.

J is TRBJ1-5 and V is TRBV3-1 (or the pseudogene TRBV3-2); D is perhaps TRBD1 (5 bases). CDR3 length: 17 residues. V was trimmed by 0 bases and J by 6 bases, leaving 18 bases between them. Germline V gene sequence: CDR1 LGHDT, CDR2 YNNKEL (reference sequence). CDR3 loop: CASSQDIVVGGSQPQHF. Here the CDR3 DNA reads TGTGCCAGCAGCCAAGATATCGTCGTCGGGGGATCTCAGCCCCAGCATTTT.

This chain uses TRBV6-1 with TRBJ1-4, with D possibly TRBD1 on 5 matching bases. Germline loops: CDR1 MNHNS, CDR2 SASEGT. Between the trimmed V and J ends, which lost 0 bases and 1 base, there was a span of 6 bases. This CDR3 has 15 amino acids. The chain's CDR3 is CASSEAGGTNEKLFF. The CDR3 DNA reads TGTGCCAGCAGTGAAGCGGGGGGAACTAATGAAAAACTGTTTTTT.

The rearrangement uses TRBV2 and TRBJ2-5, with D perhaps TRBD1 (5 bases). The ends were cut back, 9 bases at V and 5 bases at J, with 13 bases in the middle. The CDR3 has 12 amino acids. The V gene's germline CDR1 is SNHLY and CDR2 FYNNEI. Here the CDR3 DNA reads TGTGCCAGTAGCAGGGTCGAGGAGACCCAGTACTTC. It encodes CASSRVEETQYF.

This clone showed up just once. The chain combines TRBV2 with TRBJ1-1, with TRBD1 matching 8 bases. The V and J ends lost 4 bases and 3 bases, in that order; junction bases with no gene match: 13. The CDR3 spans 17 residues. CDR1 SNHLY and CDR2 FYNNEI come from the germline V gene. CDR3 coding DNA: TGTGCCAGCAGTGGAGGGCCAGGCAGGGGGCGCGACACTGAAGCTTTCTTT. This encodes CASSGGPGRGRDTEAFF.

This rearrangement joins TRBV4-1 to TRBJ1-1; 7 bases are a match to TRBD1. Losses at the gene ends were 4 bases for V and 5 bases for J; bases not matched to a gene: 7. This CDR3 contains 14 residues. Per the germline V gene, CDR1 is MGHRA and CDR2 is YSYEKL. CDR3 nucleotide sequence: TGCGCCAGCAGCCCGCTCGGGACAGAAACTGAAGCTTTCTTT. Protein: CASSPLGTETEAFF.

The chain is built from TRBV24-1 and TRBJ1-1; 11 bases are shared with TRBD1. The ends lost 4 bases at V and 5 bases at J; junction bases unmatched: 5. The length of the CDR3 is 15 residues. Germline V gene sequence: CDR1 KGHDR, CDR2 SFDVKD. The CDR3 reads CATSDSGQGATEAFF. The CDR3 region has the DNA TGTGCCACCAGTGACTCCGGACAGGGGGCGACTGAAGCTTTCTTT.

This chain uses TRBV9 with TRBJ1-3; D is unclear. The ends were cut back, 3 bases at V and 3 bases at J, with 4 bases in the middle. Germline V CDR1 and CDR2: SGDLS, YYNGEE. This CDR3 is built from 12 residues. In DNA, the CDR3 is TGTGCCAGCAGCGCTTTTGGAAACACCATATATTTT. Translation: CASSAFGNTIYF.